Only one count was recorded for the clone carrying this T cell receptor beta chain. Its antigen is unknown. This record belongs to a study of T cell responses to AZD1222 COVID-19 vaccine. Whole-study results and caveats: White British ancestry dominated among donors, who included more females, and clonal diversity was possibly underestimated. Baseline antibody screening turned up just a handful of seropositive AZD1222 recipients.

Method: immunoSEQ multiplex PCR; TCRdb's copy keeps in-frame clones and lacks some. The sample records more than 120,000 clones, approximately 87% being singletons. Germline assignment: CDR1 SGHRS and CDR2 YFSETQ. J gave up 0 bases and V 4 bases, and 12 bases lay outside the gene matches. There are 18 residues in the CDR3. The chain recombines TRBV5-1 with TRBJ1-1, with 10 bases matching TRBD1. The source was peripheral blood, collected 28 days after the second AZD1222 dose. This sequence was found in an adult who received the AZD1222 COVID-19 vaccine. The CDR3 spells CASSPSRDRGGVNTEAFF. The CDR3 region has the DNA TGCGCCAGCAGCCCGTCCCGGGACAGGGGCGGAGTGAACACTGAAGCTTTCTTT.